This T cell receptor beta chain derives from a study of long-term antiretroviral therapy in people with HIV. The germline V gene has CDR1 KGHSH and CDR2 LQKENI. The CDR3 spans 15 residues. V was pared by 6 bases and J by 1 base, with 7 bases of the junction left unmatched. It was version v3.0 of the immunoSEQ assay that was run at survey level. Using immunoSEQ multiplex PCR, the repertoire was profiled, and TCRdb retains in-frame clones only, with some absent. The sample shows 30,000 to 40,000 clones, 97% of them seen only once. The sample consisted of unsorted PBMCs, taken 6.9 years after starting antiretroviral therapy. The chain recombines TRBV18 with TRBJ1-2, with TRBD1 matching 8 bases. The clonotype was recovered from a man under 40 with HIV. The CDR3 spells CASSPGTGINYGYTF. CDR3 nucleotide sequence: TGTGCCAGCTCGCCCGGGACAGGCATTAACTATGGCTACACCTTC.